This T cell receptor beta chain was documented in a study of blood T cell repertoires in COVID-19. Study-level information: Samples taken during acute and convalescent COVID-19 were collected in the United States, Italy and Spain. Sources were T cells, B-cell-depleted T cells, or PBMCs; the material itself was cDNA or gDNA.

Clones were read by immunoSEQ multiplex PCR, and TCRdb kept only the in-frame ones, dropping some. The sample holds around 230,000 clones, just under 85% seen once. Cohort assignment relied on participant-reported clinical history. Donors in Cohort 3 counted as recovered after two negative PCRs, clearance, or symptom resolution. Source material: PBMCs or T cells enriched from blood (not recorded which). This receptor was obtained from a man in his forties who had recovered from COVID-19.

The CDR3 here is CASSPSSGGAGDTQYF. CDR3 DNA: TGTGCCAGCTCACCATCGAGCGGGGGGGCCGGGGATACGCAGTATTTT. This rearrangement joins TRBV18 to TRBJ2-3; 10 bases are a match to TRBD2. Germline CDR1 reads KGHSH; CDR2 reads LQKENI. Losses at the gene ends were 2 bases for V and 6 bases for J; bases not matched to a gene: 8. This CDR3 contains 16 residues.